Following are 3 T cell receptor beta chains from one sample sequenced in a study of blood T cell repertoires in COVID-19. The table came from immunoSEQ multiplex PCR; TCRdb's copy has only in-frame clones and leaves some out. The sample includes approximately 140,000 clones, 84% of them seen just once. Sequenced sample: peripheral blood. All receptors derive from a man in his thirties or forties with COVID-19, enrolled during active disease.

This rearrangement joins TRBV27 to TRBJ1-2; 8 nucleotides align to TRBD1. After removal of 7 bases from V and 4 bases from J, the junction contained 11 bases not matched to a gene. CDR1 is MNHEY, CDR2 SMNVEV, per germline (reference sequence). This CDR3 spans 15 amino acids. The CDR3 DNA sequence: TGTGCCAGCAATCCACGGCAGGGGGCCGGCTATGGCTACACCTTC. Its translation: CASNPRQGAGYGYTF.

The V gene is TRBV7-2, the J gene TRBJ2-3; 12 positions agree with TRBD2. The CDR3 consists of 17 residues. Trimming at V came to 1 base and at J to 4 bases, leaving 6 bases not matched to a gene. CDR1 is SGHTA and CDR2 is FQGNSA in the germline V gene. CDR3 protein: CASSLEASGRESDTQYF. The CDR3 bases are TGTGCCAGCAGCTTAGAGGCTAGCGGGAGGGAGTCAGATACGCAGTATTTT.

The gene calls are TRBV3-1 (or the pseudogene TRBV3-2) and TRBJ2-1; 10 bases map to TRBD2. The CDR3 contains 15 residues. Germline loops: CDR1 LGHDT, CDR2 YNNKEL (reference sequence). V was pared by 4 bases and J by 6 bases, with 6 bases of the junction left unmatched. The CDR3: CASSPRASGSNEQFF. CDR3 nucleotides: TGTGCCAGCAGCCCCCGGGCTAGCGGGAGCAATGAGCAGTTCTTC.